This TCR beta chain was obtained from a study of a mutant IDH1 vaccine in newly diagnosed glioma. Study background: The first vaccination came 4-6 weeks after radiotherapy alone, or with temozolomide cycles.

Comment on this clone: Its matching antigen is unknown.

As to time point: week 35, safety follow-up. Topical imiquimod accompanied each vaccine dose, which consisted of 300 ug of mutant IDH1 20-mer peptide. Generated by immunoSEQ multiplex PCR, the TCRdb table keeps only in-frame clones and is missing some. The sample has more than 60,000 clones, about 74% seen once. The CDR3 has 13 residues. Germline V gene sequence: CDR1 SGHVS, CDR2 FQNEAQ. Trimming removed 4 bases from V and 3 bases from J, with 10 bases in between. The chain uses TRBV7-8 and TRBJ2-7, with a tentative D call TRBD2 (7 bases). This clonotype originated in a man in his fifties or sixties with glioma. Sequenced material: PBMCs, taken from a glioma patient whose treatment included an IDH1 peptide vaccine. Written as DNA, the CDR3 is TGTGCCAGCAGCTGGGGGGGCCTCTACGAGCAGTACTTC. It translates to CASSWGGLYEQYF.